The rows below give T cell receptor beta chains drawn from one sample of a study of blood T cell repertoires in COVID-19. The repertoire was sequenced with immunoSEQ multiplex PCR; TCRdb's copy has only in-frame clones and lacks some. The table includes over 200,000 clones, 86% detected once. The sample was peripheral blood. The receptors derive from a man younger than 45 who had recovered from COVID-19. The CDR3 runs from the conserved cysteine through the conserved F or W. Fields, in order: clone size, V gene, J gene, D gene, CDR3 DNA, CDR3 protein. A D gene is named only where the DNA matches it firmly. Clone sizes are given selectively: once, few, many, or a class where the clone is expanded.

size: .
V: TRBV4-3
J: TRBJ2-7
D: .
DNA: TGCGCCAGCAGCCAAGGCCTGAGCTCCTACGAGCAGTACTTC
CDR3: CASSQGLSSYEQYF

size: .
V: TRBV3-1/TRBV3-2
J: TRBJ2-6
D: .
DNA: TGTGCCAGCAGCCAAGGAGTCTCTGGGGCCAACGTCCTGACTTTC
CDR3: CASSQGVSGANVLTF

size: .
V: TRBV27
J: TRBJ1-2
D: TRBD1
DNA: TGTGCCAGCAGAAACACAGGGGAGGTGAATGGCTACACCTTC
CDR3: CASRNTGEVNGYTF

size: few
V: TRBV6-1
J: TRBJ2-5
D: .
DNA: TGTGCCAGCAGTGAAGGGGAGGTTCTGTCGACCCAGTACTTC
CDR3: CASSEGEVLSTQYF

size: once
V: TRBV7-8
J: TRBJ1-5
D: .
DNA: TGTGCCAGCAGCTTTAGGACAGAGAATCAGCCCCAGCATTTT
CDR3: CASSFRTENQPQHF

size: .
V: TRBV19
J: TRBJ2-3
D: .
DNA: TGTGCCAGTAGTATAGAATGGAGCAGCACAGATACGCAGTATTTT
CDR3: CASSIEWSSTDTQYF

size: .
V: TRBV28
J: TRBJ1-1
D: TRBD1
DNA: TGTGCCAGCGATAGACAGGGAGTCACTGAAGCTTTCTTT
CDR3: CASDRQGVTEAFF

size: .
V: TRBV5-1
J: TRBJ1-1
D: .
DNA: TGCGCCAGCAGCTACCTACGACAGGCGGGGAACACTGAAGCTTTCTTT
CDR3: CASSYLRQAGNTEAFF

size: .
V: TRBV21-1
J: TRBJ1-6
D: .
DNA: TGTGCCAGCAGCAATCAGGGGAATTCACCCCTCCACTTT
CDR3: CASSNQGNSPLHF

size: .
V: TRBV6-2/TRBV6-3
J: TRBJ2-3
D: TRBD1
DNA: TGTGCCAGCAGTTCCCGACAGGGGACGAGGGATACGCAGTATTTT
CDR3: CASSSRQGTRDTQYF

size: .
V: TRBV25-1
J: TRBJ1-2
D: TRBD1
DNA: TGTGCCAGCAGTGGGACAGGACTCTCTGGCTACACCTTC
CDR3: CASSGTGLSGYTF

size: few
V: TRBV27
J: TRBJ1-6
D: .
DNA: TGTGCCAGCAGCCAACCATCGGGTTCACCCCTCCACTTT
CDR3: CASSQPSGSPLHF

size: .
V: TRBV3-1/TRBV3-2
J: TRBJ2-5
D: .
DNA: TGTGCCAGCAGCCCTTCCCAAGAGACCCAGTACTTC
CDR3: CASSPSQETQYF

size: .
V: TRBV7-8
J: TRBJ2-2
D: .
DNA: TGTGCCAGCAGCTTCAGGGGGGAGCTGTTTTTT
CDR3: CASSFRGELFF

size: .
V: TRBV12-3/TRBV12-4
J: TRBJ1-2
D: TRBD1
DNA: TGTGCCAGCACCGCGGACAGGGCTAGTGGCTACACCTTC
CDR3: CASTADRASGYTF

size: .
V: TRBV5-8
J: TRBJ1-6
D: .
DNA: TGTGCCAGCAGCTACGCTCCCAGGGGTTCGAGCTCCTATAATTCACCCCTCCACTTT
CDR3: CASSYAPRGSSSYNSPLHF

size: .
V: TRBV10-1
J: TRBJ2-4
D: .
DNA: TGCGCCAGCAGTGAGCTAGCCAAAAACATTCAGTACTTC
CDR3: CASSELAKNIQYF

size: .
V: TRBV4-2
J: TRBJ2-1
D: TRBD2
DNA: TGTGCCAGCAGCCCAGGGACTAGCGGCCTGGGGGGGTCCTACAATGAGCAGTTCTTC
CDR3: CASSPGTSGLGGSYNEQFF

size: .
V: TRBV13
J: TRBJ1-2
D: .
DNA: TGTGCCAGCAGCTTAGGTAGGGCAGGGACATATAACTATGGCTACACCTTC
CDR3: CASSLGRAGTYNYGYTF

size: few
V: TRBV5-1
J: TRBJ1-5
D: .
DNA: TGCGCCAGCAGCCCTGACAGTAGCAATCAGCCCCAGCATTTT
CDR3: CASSPDSSNQPQHF

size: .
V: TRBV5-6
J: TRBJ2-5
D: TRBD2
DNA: TGTGCCAGCAGCTTGGCTGGGGCGGGGGAAGCCAGGGAGGAGACCCAGTACTTC
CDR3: CASSLAGAGEAREETQYF

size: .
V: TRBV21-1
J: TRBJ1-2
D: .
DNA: TGTGCCAGCAGCAAGGCGGGACAGGGGGTTAAGGGTGGCTACACCTTC
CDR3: CASSKAGQGVKGGYTF

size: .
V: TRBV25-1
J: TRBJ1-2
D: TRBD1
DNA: TGTGCCAGCAGTGAGGCGGGACAGAACTATGGCTACACCTTC
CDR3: CASSEAGQNYGYTF

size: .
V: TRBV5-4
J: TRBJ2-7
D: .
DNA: TGTGCCAGCAGCTTAAGGGGGAACCGGTACGAGCAGTACTTC
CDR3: CASSLRGNRYEQYF

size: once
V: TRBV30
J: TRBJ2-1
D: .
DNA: TGTGCCTGGAGTCGGGGGGCCAATGAGCAGTTCTTC
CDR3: CAWSRGANEQFF

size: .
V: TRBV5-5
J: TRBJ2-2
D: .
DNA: TGTGCCAGCAGCCCGGGACTCGTGAACACCGGGGAGCTGTTTTTT
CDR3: CASSPGLVNTGELFF

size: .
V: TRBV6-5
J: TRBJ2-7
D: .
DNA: TGTGCCAGCAGCCGTACAGGGTACTACGAGCAGTACTTC
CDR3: CASSRTGYYEQYF

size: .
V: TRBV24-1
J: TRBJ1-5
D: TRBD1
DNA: TGTGCCACCAGTGACCTCGGCCAGGGGGGCAATCAGCCCCAGCATTTT
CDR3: CATSDLGQGGNQPQHF

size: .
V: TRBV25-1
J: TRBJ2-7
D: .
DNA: TGTGCCAGCAGTGAATACTGGGGGCGACACGAGCAGTACTTC
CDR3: CASSEYWGRHEQYF

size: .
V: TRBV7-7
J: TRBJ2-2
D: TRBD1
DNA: TGTGCCAGCAGCCCTAGCCGGGACAGGGGCACCGGGGAGCTGTTTTTT
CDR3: CASSPSRDRGTGELFF

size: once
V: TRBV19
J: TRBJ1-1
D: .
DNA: TGTGCCAGTAGTATATTCGCTGAAGCTTTCTTT
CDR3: CASSIFAEAFF

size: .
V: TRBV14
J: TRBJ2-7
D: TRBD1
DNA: TGTGCCAGCAGCCCCCCCGGGACAGGAATGTCCTTCGCCTACGAGCAGTACTTC
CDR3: CASSPPGTGMSFAYEQYF

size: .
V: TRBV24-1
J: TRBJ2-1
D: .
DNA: TGTGCCACCAGTGACCCAAGCGGGTCGCGCAATGAGCAGTTCTTC
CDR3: CATSDPSGSRNEQFF

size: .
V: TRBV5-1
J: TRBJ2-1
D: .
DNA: TGCGCCAGCAGGTTGACTAGTCGGAACAATGAGCAGTTCTTC
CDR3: CASRLTSRNNEQFF

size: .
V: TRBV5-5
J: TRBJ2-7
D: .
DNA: TGTGCCAGCAGCCCCACGGGCTACGAGCAGTACTTC
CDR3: CASSPTGYEQYF

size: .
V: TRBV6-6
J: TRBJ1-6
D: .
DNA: TGTGCCAGCAGTTACGACAGGCTTTCTTCACCCCTCCACTTT
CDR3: CASSYDRLSSPLHF

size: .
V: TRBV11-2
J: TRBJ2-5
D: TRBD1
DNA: TGTGCCAGCAGCTTGGACAGGGGGCGAGAGACCCAGTACTTC
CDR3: CASSLDRGRETQYF

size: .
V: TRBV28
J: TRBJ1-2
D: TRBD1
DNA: TGTGCGATAAAGGACAGGGTGGGGGGCTACACCTTC
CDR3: CAIKDRVGGYTF

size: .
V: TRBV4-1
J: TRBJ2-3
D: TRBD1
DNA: TGCGCCAGCAGCCAATCCGGGGGACAGGGCACAGATACGCAGTATTTT
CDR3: CASSQSGGQGTDTQYF

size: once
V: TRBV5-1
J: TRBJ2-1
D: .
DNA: TGCGCCAGCAGCTTACCAGGGGAGTGGGATGAGCAGTTCTTC
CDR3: CASSLPGEWDEQFF

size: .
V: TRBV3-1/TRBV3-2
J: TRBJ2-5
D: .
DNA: TGTGCCAGCAGCCCGACCCCGACTCCACCGGGGGAGACCCAGTACTTC
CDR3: CASSPTPTPPGETQYF

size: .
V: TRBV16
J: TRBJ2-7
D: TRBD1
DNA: TGTGCCAGCAGCCAATCGGCGCAGGGGGATTCCTACGAGCAGTACTTC
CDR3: CASSQSAQGDSYEQYF

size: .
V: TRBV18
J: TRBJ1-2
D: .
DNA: TGTGCCAGCTCACCACTGGGGCAGCCGATGAACTATGGCTACACCTTC
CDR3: CASSPLGQPMNYGYTF

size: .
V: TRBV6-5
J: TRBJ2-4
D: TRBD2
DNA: TGTGCCAGCAGAGTGGGAGGGACTAGCGGAGACATTCAGTACTTC
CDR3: CASRVGGTSGDIQYF

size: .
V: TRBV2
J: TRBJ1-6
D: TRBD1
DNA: TGTGCCAGCCTTCGACAGGGAGGTAATTCACCCCTCCACTTT
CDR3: CASLRQGGNSPLHF

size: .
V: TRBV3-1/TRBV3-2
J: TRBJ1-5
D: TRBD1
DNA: TGTGCCAGCAGCCAAGGGGGCGTTAAGGGACAGGGCGCTCAGCCCCAGCATTTT
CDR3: CASSQGGVKGQGAQPQHF

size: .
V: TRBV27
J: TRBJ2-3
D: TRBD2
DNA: TGTGCCAGCAGCCTAGGGGGGGGACTAGGATCAGATACGCAGTATTTT
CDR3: CASSLGGGLGSDTQYF

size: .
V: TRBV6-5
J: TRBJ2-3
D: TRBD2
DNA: TGTGCCAGCAGGTGGACTAGCGGCGCAGATACGCAGTATTTT
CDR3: CASRWTSGADTQYF